These 26 T cell receptor beta chains were all obtained from the same sample, sequenced in a study of Ad26.COV2.S vaccination and SARS-CoV-2 variants. The sample's treatment: around 19 received Ad26.COV2.S at low or high dose, single or two shots; 5 received placebo; per-sample allocation not given. Day 63 following the first vaccine or placebo injection was when the samples were taken. Measured with immunoSEQ multiplex PCR; TCRdb has only the in-frame clones, and not every one. The table lists hundreds of thousands of clones, roughly nine tenths of them singletons. Sequences were derived from peripheral blood, sampled in a trial of Ad26.COV2.S vaccine versus placebo. The receptors derive from a person between 18 and 65 years old who received the Ad26.COV2.S COVID-19 vaccine or a placebo.

The chain has TRBV29-1 and TRBJ1-4; D is perhaps TRBD1 (5 bases). V was clipped by 7 bases and J by 0 bases, with 12 bases between them. Germline-derived CDR1 and CDR2 are SQVTM and ANQGSEA. The CDR3 has 14 amino acids. The CDR3 nucleotides read TGCAGCGCCATCCGGGGCTCAACTAATGAAAAACTGTTTTTT. It codes for CSAIRGSTNEKLFF.

This sequence joins TRBV10-3 and TRBJ1-1; a weak D match, TRBD1 (6 bases). With 10 bases removed from V and 2 bases from J, the gap between germline ends came to 20 bases. Germline loops: CDR1 ENHRY, CDR2 SYGVKD. The CDR3 loop spans 15 amino acids. CDR3 nucleotides: TGTGCCACCGGCCGGGACACGAAGAAAAACACTGAAGCTTTCTTT. Residues: CATGRDTKKNTEAFF.

The chain couples TRBV19 to TRBJ2-3, with 10 bases lining up with TRBD1. CDR3 length: 12 residues. Germline values: CDR1 LNHDA, CDR2 SQIVND (reference sequence). The CDR3 DNA reads TGTGCAGGGACAGGGGCCACAGATACGCAGTATTTT. It encodes CAGTGATDTQYF.

The chain employs TRBV7-9 and TRBJ1-1; D not certain. The CDR3 spans 9 residues. Germline values: CDR1 SEHNR, CDR2 FQNEAQ (reference sequence). The germline V and J ends were trimmed by 4 bases and 8 bases, with 2 bases remaining between them. The CDR3 protein is CASSSEAFF. The CDR3 DNA is TGTGCCAGCAGCTCCGAAGCTTTCTTT.

This clone appeared once. CDR3 amino acids: CASSVGDGLLLGYTF. The CDR3 region has the DNA TGTGCCAGCAGCGTAGGGGATGGTCTGCTATTGGGCTACACCTTC. The chain carries TRBV9 and TRBJ1-2; D remains ambiguous. The V gene lost 0 bases and the J gene lost 8 bases, with 17 bases spanning the gap. CDR3 length: 15 amino acids. Germline loops: CDR1 SGDLS, CDR2 YYNGEE.

For this clone: This same CDR3 is encoded by further DNA sequences in the sample. The chain combines TRBV18 with TRBJ1-1; 9 nucleotides align to TRBD1. J gave up 3 bases and V 3 bases, and 2 bases lay outside the gene matches. The CDR3 sequence is 14 residues long. Germline V CDR1 and CDR2: KGHSH, LQKENI. DNA of the CDR3: TGTGCCAGCTCACCGAGGACAGGGGACACTGAAGCTTTCTTT. It is translated as CASSPRTGDTEAFF.

The chain couples TRBV6-2 or TRBV6-3 to TRBJ1-5; D might be TRBD1 (6 bases). Germline CDR1 and CDR2: MNHEY and SVGEGT. Trimming left V 3 bases short and J 7 bases short, with 19 bases between. The CDR3 has 16 residues. CDR3 amino acids: CASSYGVRGQGQPQHF. Written as DNA, the CDR3 is TGTGCCAGCAGTTATGGGGTCCGGGGGCAAGGGCAGCCCCAGCATTTT.

The chain has TRBV9 and TRBJ2-3, with D perhaps given as TRBD1 or TRBD2 (5 bases each). CDR3 length equals 15 residues. From germline, CDR1 is SGDLS and CDR2 YYNGEE. With 7 bases removed from V and 3 bases from J, the gap between germline ends came to 18 bases. The DNA of the CDR3 is TGTGCCAGCGGGGCAGGCGCCTCGGGAACAGATACGCAGTATTTT. Translated: CASGAGASGTDTQYF.

Only one count was recorded for this clone. This same CDR3 is encoded by further DNA sequences in the sample. The V and J genes are TRBV29-1 and TRBJ2-1; D is uncertain. V was shortened by 4 bases and J by 4 bases, with 2 bases between the two germline ends. Germline V gene sequence: CDR1 SQVTM, CDR2 ANQGSEA. The CDR3 totals 10 residues. In DNA, the CDR3 is TGCAGCGTTGGATACAATGAGCAGTTCTTC. This translates into CSVGYNEQFF.

The V gene is TRBV6-2 or TRBV6-3, the J gene TRBJ1-4; 9 positions match TRBD1. The CDR3 loop spans 17 amino acids. Trimming removed 0 bases from V and 6 bases from J; junction bases left unmatched: 8. CDR1 is MNHEY and CDR2 is SVGEGT in the germline V gene. The CDR3 sequence is CASSYSFPQGADEKLFF. DNA for the CDR3: TGTGCCAGCAGTTACTCCTTCCCACAGGGGGCGGATGAAAAACTGTTTTTT.

CDR3 nucleotide sequence: TGTGCCATCATAACCTGGGCTGGGGGCTACACCTTC. Translated: CAIITWAGGYTF. The chain recombines TRBV10-3 with TRBJ1-2; no reliable D call. There are 12 residues in the CDR3. Germline V gives CDR1 ENHRY, CDR2 SYGVKD. The V end was cut by 7 bases, the J end by 8 bases, with 14 bases between.

This clone was recorded once. This chain links TRBV30 with TRBJ2-7, with D uncertain. Trimming left V 3 bases short and J 5 bases short, with 8 bases between. Looked up from germline, CDR1 is GTSNPN and CDR2 is SVGIG (reference sequence). The CDR3 is 11 residues long. For the CDR3, the DNA is TGTGCCTGGAGAATGGCCGACGAGCAGTACTTC. Translating it yields CAWRMADEQYF. The variable domain in full, with the rest retrieved from reference TRBV30 and TRBJ2-7, is SQTIHQWPATLVQPVGSPLSLECTVEGTSNPNLYWYRQAAGRGLQLLFYSVGIGQISSEVPQNLSASRPQDRQFILSSKKLLLSDSGFYLCAWRMADEQYFGPGTRLTVT.

This sequence joins TRBV21-1 and TRBJ1-5. TRBV21-1 is reported as a pseudogene. The CDR3 loop spans 15 amino acids. This chain's CDR3 is CASSGRTPPDQPQHF. The CDR3, as DNA: TGTGCCAGCAGCGGACGGACTCCTCCGGACCAGCCCCAGCATTTT.

The rearrangement uses TRBV30 and TRBJ1-2; a possible D gene is TRBD1 (5 bases). CDR3 length equals 16 residues. V was clipped by 3 bases and J by 4 bases, with 21 bases between them. From germline, CDR1 is GTSNPN and CDR2 SVGIG (reference sequence). CDR3 residues: CAWRGPSGVRAYGYTF. In DNA form, the CDR3 reads TGTGCCTGGAGAGGCCCCTCGGGGGTAAGGGCCTATGGCTACACCTTC.

The rearrangement uses TRBV19 and TRBJ2-2; D remains ambiguous. The CDR3 is made up of 13 amino acids. The germline V gene has CDR1 LNHDA and CDR2 SQIVND (reference sequence). V was trimmed by 2 bases and J by 7 bases, leaving 8 bases between them. CDR3 in DNA: TGTGCCAGTAGTATAACCGCAATCGGGGAGCTGTTTTTT. Protein sequence: CASSITAIGELFF.

The gene calls are TRBV25-1 and TRBJ1-3; D is ambiguous. The V end was cut by 4 bases, the J end by 8 bases, with 6 bases between. CDR3 length: 11 residues. Looked up from germline, CDR1 is MGHDK and CDR2 is SYGVNS. CDR3 in amino acids: CASSAMDTIYF. For the CDR3, the DNA is TGTGCCAGCAGTGCGATGGACACCATATATTTT.

The chain is built from TRBV27 and TRBJ1-5; D is unresolved. CDR3 length: 13 amino acids. V was cut by 3 bases and J by 1 base, with 4 bases left in between. Germline lookup yields CDR1 MNHEY and CDR2 SMNVEV (reference sequence). The CDR3 protein is CASSFDSNQPQHF. In DNA, the CDR3 is TGTGCCAGCAGTTTCGACAGCAATCAGCCCCAGCATTTT.

The gene calls are TRBV10-3 and TRBJ2-3; no firm D call. The germline V gene has CDR1 ENHRY and CDR2 SYGVKD. The CDR3 is made up of 15 amino acids. Trimming pared 7 bases from V and 3 bases from J, leaving 17 bases between. CDR3 amino acids: CAITSDQMGTDTQYF. In DNA form, the CDR3 reads TGTGCCATCACATCGGACCAGATGGGGACAGATACGCAGTATTTT.

This clone was detected only once. The V call is TRBV7-8, the J call TRBJ1-2; unclear D gene. This CDR3 spans 13 amino acids. Germline V lookup: CDR1 SGHVS, CDR2 FQNEAQ. Trimming shortened V by 6 bases and J by 8 bases, and 16 bases separated the two germline ends. The DNA for the CDR3 is TGTGCCAGCAGTTGGAGGGAGTCGGGGGGCTACACCTTC. It encodes CASSWRESGGYTF.

The chain employs TRBV2 and TRBJ2-7; a possible D gene is TRBD1 (6 bases). Per the germline V gene, CDR1 is SNHLY and CDR2 is FYNNEI. The CDR3 loop spans 14 amino acids. The V gene lost 6 bases and the J gene lost 5 bases, with 17 bases spanning the gap. The CDR3 DNA is TGTGCCAGCAGCACTACCCGACAGGAAAACGAGCAGTACTTC. It encodes CASSTTRQENEQYF.

The chain combines TRBV27 with TRBJ1-2; D not resolved. The germline V and J ends were trimmed by 2 bases and 2 bases, with 6 bases remaining between them. Germline V gives CDR1 MNHEY, CDR2 SMNVEV (reference sequence). This CDR3 has 13 residues. The CDR3 reads CASSLHQNYGYTF. CDR3 nucleotides: TGTGCCAGCAGTTTACATCAGAACTATGGCTACACCTTC.

This rearrangement joins TRBV30 to TRBJ1-3; D is unresolved. The germline V and J ends were trimmed by 3 bases and 4 bases, with 7 bases remaining between them. Germline CDR1 reads GTSNPN; CDR2 reads SVGIG (reference sequence). The CDR3 totals 12 residues. CDR3 bases: TGTGCCTGGAGGGCGGACGGAAACACCATATATTTT. Translated: CAWRADGNTIYF.

This sequence joins TRBV3-1 (or the pseudogene TRBV3-2) and TRBJ1-2; possibly TRBD1 for D (5 bases). CDR3 length equals 14 residues. From germline, CDR1 is LGHDT and CDR2 YNNKEL (reference sequence). Deletions cut 0 bases from V and 3 bases from J, with 8 bases between. The DNA of the CDR3 is TGTGCCAGCAGCCAAGATGCGGGGGACTATGGCTACACCTTC. It is translated as CASSQDAGDYGYTF.

This chain connects TRBV3-1 (or the pseudogene TRBV3-2) to TRBJ2-1, with 9 bases lining up with TRBD2. Unmatched junction bases numbered 13, after V lost 9 bases and J lost 7 bases. The CDR3 has 15 amino acids. Germline loops: CDR1 LGHDT, CDR2 YNNKEL (reference sequence). CDR3 sequence reads: CASAPGLAMANEQFF. The CDR3 region has the DNA TGTGCCAGTGCGCCGGGACTAGCTATGGCGAATGAGCAGTTCTTC.

The J gene is TRBJ2-5, the V gene TRBV18, with 10 bases identical to TRBD2. V lost 2 bases, J lost 3 bases, and 6 bases stayed unmatched. Germline-derived CDR1 and CDR2 are KGHSH and LQKENI. The CDR3 has 16 residues. The CDR3 spells CASSPNVAGGKETQYF. CDR3 sequence (DNA): TGTGCCAGCTCACCAAACGTAGCGGGGGGAAAAGAGACCCAGTACTTC.

Concerning this clone itself: Other DNA variants within this sample encode the same CDR3. This chain connects TRBV19 to TRBJ1-3, with D possibly being TRBD1 (5 bases). CDR1 LNHDA and CDR2 SQIVND come from the germline V gene (reference sequence). V lost 3 bases and J 0 bases, leaving 9 bases between the germline ends. The CDR3 runs to 15 residues. In nucleotides, the CDR3 is TGTGCCAGTAGTATCTCGGGGGGCTCTGGAAACACCATATATTTT. This codes for CASSISGGSGNTIYF.